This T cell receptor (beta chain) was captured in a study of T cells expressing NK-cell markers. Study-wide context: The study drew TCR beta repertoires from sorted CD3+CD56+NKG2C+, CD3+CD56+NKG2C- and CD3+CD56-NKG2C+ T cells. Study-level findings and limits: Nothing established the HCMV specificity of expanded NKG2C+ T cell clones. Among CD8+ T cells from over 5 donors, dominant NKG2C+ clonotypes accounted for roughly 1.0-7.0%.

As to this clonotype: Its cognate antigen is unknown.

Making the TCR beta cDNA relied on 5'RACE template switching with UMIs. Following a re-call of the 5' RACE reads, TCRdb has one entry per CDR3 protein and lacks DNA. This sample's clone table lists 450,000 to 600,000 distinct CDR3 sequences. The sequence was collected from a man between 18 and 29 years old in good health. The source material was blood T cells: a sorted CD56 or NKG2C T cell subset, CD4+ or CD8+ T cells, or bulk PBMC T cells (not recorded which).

This CDR3 reads CASSEASGSRGEQFF. The chain links TRBV10-2 to TRBJ2-1; the TCRdb call, TRBD2, lacks DNA for checking. The V gene's germline CDR1 is WSHSY and CDR2 SAAADI. The CDR3 spans 15 residues.